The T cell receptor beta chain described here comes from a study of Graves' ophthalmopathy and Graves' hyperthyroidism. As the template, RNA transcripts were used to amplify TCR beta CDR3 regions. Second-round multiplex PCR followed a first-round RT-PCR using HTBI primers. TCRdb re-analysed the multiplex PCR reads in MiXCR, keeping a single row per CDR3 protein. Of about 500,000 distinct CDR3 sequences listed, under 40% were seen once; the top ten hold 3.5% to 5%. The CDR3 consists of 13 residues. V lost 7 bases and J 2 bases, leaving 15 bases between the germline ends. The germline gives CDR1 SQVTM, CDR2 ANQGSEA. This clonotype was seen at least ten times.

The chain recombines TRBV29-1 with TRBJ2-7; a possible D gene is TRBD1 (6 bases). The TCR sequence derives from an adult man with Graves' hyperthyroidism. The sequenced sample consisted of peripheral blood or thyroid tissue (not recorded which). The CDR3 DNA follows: TGCAGCGCCCTCCGGGACATCCCCTACGAGCAGTACTTC. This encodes CSALRDIPYEQYF.